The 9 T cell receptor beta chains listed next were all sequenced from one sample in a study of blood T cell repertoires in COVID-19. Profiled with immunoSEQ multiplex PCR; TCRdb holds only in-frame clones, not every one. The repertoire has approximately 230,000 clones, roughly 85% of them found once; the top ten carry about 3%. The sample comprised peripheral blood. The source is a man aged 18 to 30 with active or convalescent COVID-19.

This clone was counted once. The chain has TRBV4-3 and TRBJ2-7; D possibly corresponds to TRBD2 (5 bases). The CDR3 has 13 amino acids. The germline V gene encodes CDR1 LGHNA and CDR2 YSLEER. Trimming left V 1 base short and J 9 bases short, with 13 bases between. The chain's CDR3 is CASSQALAQRQYF. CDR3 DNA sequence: TGCGCCAGCAGCCAAGCCCTAGCTCAGAGGCAGTACTTC.

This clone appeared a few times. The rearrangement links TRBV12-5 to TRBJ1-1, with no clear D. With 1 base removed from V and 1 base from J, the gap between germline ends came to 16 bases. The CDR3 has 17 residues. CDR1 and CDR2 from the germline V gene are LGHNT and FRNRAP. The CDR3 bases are TGTGCTAGTGGTTTGGGGACCTCGGACGGGAAGAACACTGAAGCTTTCTTT. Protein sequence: CASGLGTSDGKNTEAFF.

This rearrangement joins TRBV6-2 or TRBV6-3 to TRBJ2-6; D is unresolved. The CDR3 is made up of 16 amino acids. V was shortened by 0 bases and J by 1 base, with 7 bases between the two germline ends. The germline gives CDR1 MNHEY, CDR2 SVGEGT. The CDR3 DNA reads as TGTGCCAGCAGTTACTCCCTAGGTTCTGGGGCCAACGTCCTGACTTTC. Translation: CASSYSLGSGANVLTF.

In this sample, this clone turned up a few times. The chain's CDR3 is CASSWGPGTGRYGYTF. The CDR3 bases are TGTGCCAGCAGTTGGGGACCAGGGACAGGGCGTTATGGCTACACCTTC. J is TRBJ1-2 and V is TRBV6-5, with TRBD1 matching over 9 bases. The CDR3 covers 16 residues. J gave up 5 bases and V 4 bases, and 11 bases lay outside the gene matches. Germline V gives CDR1 MNHEY, CDR2 SVGAGI.

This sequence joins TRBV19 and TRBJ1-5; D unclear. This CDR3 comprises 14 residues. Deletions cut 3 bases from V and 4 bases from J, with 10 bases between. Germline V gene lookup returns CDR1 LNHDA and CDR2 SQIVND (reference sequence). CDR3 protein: CASSIRERNQPQHF. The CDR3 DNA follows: TGTGCCAGTAGTATTAGGGAGAGAAATCAGCCCCAGCATTTT.

This CDR3 is CSVETGWNEQFF. The CDR3 coding sequence is TGCAGCGTTGAAACGGGTTGGAATGAGCAGTTCTTC. The chain is built from TRBV29-1 and TRBJ2-1; D gene unclear. Germline lookup yields CDR1 SQVTM and CDR2 ANQGSEA. The CDR3 loop spans 12 amino acids. The V end lost 2 bases, the J end lost 7 bases, and 9 bases lay between the germline ends.

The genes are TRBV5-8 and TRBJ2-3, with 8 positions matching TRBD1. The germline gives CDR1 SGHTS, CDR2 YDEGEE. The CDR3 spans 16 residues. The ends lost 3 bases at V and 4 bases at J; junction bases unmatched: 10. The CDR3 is CASSSRQGRRSDTQYF. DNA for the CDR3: TGTGCCAGCAGCTCCCGACAGGGGCGCCGGTCAGATACGCAGTATTTT.

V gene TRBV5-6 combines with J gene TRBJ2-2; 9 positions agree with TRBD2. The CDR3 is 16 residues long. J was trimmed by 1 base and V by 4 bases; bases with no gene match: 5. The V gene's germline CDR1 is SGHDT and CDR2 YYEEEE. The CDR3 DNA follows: TGTGCCAGCAGCCGAGGACTAGCGAGGAACACCGGGGAGCTGTTTTTT. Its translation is CASSRGLARNTGELFF.

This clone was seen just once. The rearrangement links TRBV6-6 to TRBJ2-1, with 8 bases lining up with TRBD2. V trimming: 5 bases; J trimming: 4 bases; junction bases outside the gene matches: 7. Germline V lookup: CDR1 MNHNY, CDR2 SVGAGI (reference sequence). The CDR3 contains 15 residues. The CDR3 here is CASSTSGSVYNEQFF. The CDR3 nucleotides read TGTGCCAGCAGTACGAGCGGGAGTGTTTACAATGAGCAGTTCTTC.